Sequencing of this T cell receptor (beta chain) was carried out in a study of blood T cell repertoires in COVID-19. The data were produced by immunoSEQ multiplex PCR, yet TCRdb's version contains in-frame clones alone and is incomplete. The table has about 240,000 clones, around 89% seen once. The J segment lost 7 bases and the V segment lost 2 bases, leaving 9 bases of the junction unmatched. This CDR3 has 16 amino acids. Germline CDR1 and CDR2: SGHTA and FQGTGA. The participants were between roughly 18 and 100 years old and came from fewer than 25 US areas. The source is a young woman who had recovered from COVID-19. The chain joins TRBV7-3 to TRBJ2-1, with TRBD2 identical over 9 bases. The sequenced material came from PBMCs or T cells enriched from blood (not recorded which). The CDR3 DNA reads TGTGCCAGCAGCTTACAGGCGGGAGGGCCTTTAAATGAGCAGTTCTTC. Translation gives CASSLQAGGPLNEQFF.